This TCR beta chain was sequenced during a study of CD8 T cells in Susac syndrome. cDNA came from about 0.5 to 1 ug RNA primed by random hexamers. An immunoSEQ multiplex PCR amplified TCR beta CDR3 over 54 Vbeta and 13 Jbeta. One entry per CDR3 protein results from TCRdb running MiXCR on the immunoSEQ multiplex PCR reads. Among 150,000 to 200,000 distinct CDR3 sequences, around 95% were seen once, and the ten largest hold 0.093%. The authors carried out high-throughput sequencing of TCR beta. They applied it to CD8+ and CD4+ T cells obtained from blood. The CD8+ and CD4+ T cells were isolated magnetically using a negative isolation approach, whereas the TEMRA cells were enriched by FACS. The TCR comes from a human donor with multiple sclerosis. Sequencing used CD4+ T cells from PBMCs.

The CDR3 region is CASSQTQGWGELFF. In DNA, the CDR3 is TGTGCCAGCAGCCAAACTCAGGGCTGGGGGGAGCTGTTTTTT. J is TRBJ2-2 and V is TRBV3-1; weak D call: TRBD1 (5 bases). Germline values: CDR1 LGHDT, CDR2 YNNKEL (reference sequence). The CDR3 loop spans 14 amino acids. V was trimmed by 2 bases and J by 8 bases, leaving 12 bases between them.